The clone carrying this T cell receptor (beta chain) was detected a few times. These data belong to a study of radiotherapy plus CTLA-4 blockade in lung cancer. Study information: Across the patients, objective responses occurred in 18%, and disease control in over 25%.

Generated by immunoSEQ multiplex PCR, the TCRdb table keeps only in-frame clones and is missing some. The sample includes under 90,000 clones, around 72% of them seen just once. The source was peripheral blood, collected from a patient treated with radiotherapy plus ipilimumab. This receptor was taken from a human donor with non-small cell lung cancer that progressed on radiotherapy plus ipilimumab.

CDR3: CASSSRTGEPQHF. The DNA for the CDR3 is TGTGCCAGCAGCTCGCGAACAGGGGAGCCCCAGCATTTT. The rearrangement joins TRBV9 to TRBJ1-5; 7 bases are a match to TRBD1. The germline V gene encodes CDR1 SGDLS and CDR2 YYNGEE. V gave up 4 bases and J gave up 8 bases; unmatched junction bases: 6. The CDR3 sequence is 13 residues long.